Listed here are 7 T cell receptor beta chains from one sample, sequenced in a study of human T cells and chemical hapten exposure. Using its own MiXCR run on the RACE reads, TCRdb lists one record per CDR3 protein. This table has about 45,000 distinct CDR3 sequences, less than 4.5% appearing once. Time point defined: healthy volunteer bleed at 2 weeks. Before extraction, the whole blood was not fractionated, and total RNA was taken from it. Specimen: whole blood. These receptor sequences come from a human donor in good health. Some clones in this sample may be carry-over from other donors' samples.

This clonotype was recorded a few times. The chain couples TRBV24-1 to TRBJ2-1; TRBD2 aligns across 12 bases. Germline CDR1 and CDR2: KGHDR and SFDVKD. V shed 4 bases, J shed 6 bases, and the junction held 6 bases outside the gene matches. The CDR3 is 16 amino acids. The CDR3 loop is CATSDLKTSGSNEQFF. The DNA of the CDR3 is TGTGCCACCAGTGACCTCAAGACTAGCGGGAGCAATGAGCAGTTCTTC.

In this sample, this clonotype turned up a few times. V and J are TRBV9 and TRBJ1-2; the match to TRBD1 covers 7 bases. J lost 2 bases, V lost 3 bases, and 7 bases had no gene match. Germline lookup yields CDR1 SGDLS and CDR2 YYNGEE. This CDR3 has 15 amino acids. CDR3 DNA sequence: TGTGCCAGCAGCGCTGACAGGGCCGCGAACTATGGCTACACCTTC. It translates to CASSADRAANYGYTF.

The chain is built from TRBV14 and TRBJ2-3; D is uncertain. The germline V and J ends were trimmed by 2 bases and 6 bases, with 6 bases remaining between them. CDR3 size: 12 residues. In germline, CDR1 is SGHDN, CDR2 FVKESK. CDR3 sequence (DNA): TGTGCCAGCAGCCAATTGTTTGATACGCAGTATTTT. Its protein product is CASSQLFDTQYF.

The sample holds a few counts of this clonotype. J is TRBJ1-5 and V is TRBV4-1; D unresolved. The CDR3 is 16 amino acids. Germline V lookup: CDR1 MGHRA, CDR2 YSYEKL. V dropped 1 base and J dropped 0 bases, with 10 bases sitting between them. The DNA of the CDR3 is TGCGCCAGCAGCCAAGTCCCTAGAGGTAGCAATCAGCCCCAGCATTTT. Protein product: CASSQVPRGSNQPQHF.

This clonotype was counted ten times or more. The chain carries TRBV6-5 and TRBJ1-2, with 9 nucleotides matching TRBD1. V trimming: 6 bases; J trimming: 5 bases; junction bases outside the gene matches: 7. Germline-derived CDR1 and CDR2 are MNHEY and SVGAGI. The CDR3 length is 14 residues. The CDR3 sequence: CASRVGQGIYGYTF. Written as DNA, the CDR3 is TGTGCCAGCAGAGTGGGACAGGGAATATATGGCTACACCTTC.

This clonotype has just a few counts. No conserved phenylalanine or tryptophan is present at the end of the CDR3, so a read error is the likely explanation. The DNA is left out, because the CDR3 cannot be placed on it with certainty; the CDR3 is given as TCRdb lists it. This chain connects TRBV29-1 to TRBJ1-1. Looked up from germline, CDR1 is SQVTM and CDR2 is ANQGSEA. The CDR3 is 10 amino acids in total, end residues counted. The CDR3 is CSVGKPSKQT.

A few counts support this clonotype. J is TRBJ2-4 and V is TRBV20-1, with D perhaps matching TRBD1 (6 bases). Deletions cut 0 bases from V and 8 bases from J, with 14 bases between. Per germline, CDR1 DFQATT and CDR2 SNEGSKA (reference sequence). CDR3 length equals 14 residues. CDR3 bases: TGCAGTGCTAGAGATGGAACAGGGATGCACATTCAGTACTTC. Its translation: CSARDGTGMHIQYF.